What follows are 17 T cell receptor beta chains derived from one specimen sequenced in a study of T cell responses to AZD1222 COVID-19 vaccine. Clones were read by immunoSEQ multiplex PCR, and TCRdb kept only the in-frame ones, dropping some. The sample contains some 130,000 clones, under 90% of which appear only once. The sample in question was peripheral blood, obtained on day 0 of AZD1222 vaccination. The receptors come from an adult in good health.

This clone was counted only a few times. The V call is TRBV7-2, the J call TRBJ1-5, with D hard to call. V dropped 3 bases and J dropped 0 bases, with 6 bases sitting between them. This CDR3 comprises 14 residues. The germline V gene has CDR1 SGHTA and CDR2 FQGNSA. The chain's CDR3 is CASSFYISNQPQHF. The DNA for the CDR3 is TGTGCCAGCAGCTTCTACATTAGCAATCAGCCCCAGCATTTT.

The chain uses TRBV6-5 and TRBJ1-2, with unresolved D. The CDR3 length is 11 residues. Germline CDR1 is MNHEY and CDR2 is SVGAGI. Deletions cut 8 bases from V and 4 bases from J, with 8 bases between. CDR3 protein: CASRSSYGYTF. The DNA for the CDR3 is TGTGCCAGCCGCAGCTCCTATGGCTACACCTTC.

J is TRBJ2-1 and V is TRBV3-1 (or the pseudogene TRBV3-2); either TRBD1 or TRBD2 may supply D (6 bases each). Deletions cut 1 base from V and 5 bases from J, with 12 bases between. The CDR3 is 15 amino acids. The germline V gene has CDR1 LGHDT and CDR2 YNNKEL (reference sequence). CDR3 residues: CASSQVGGGNNEQFF. The CDR3 DNA reads as TGTGCCAGCAGCCAAGTTGGAGGGGGGAACAATGAGCAGTTCTTC.

This clone was recorded once. The chain uses TRBV12-3 or TRBV12-4 and TRBJ1-2; D gene unclear. Trimming stripped 5 bases from V and 3 bases from J, with 4 bases between. This CDR3 contains 11 residues. CDR3 sequence: CASSRDYGYTF. CDR3 bases: TGTGCCAGCAGTCGAGACTATGGCTACACCTTC.

V gene TRBV14 combines with J gene TRBJ1-2, with a possible D match to TRBD1 (5 bases). The CDR3 consists of 17 residues. The germline CDR1 and CDR2 sequences are SGHDN and FVKESK. V shed 0 bases and J shed 5 bases, with 19 bases lying between them. The CDR3 coding sequence is TGTGCCAGCAGCCAAGATGAACGCGGGACGGTGTTATATGGCTACACCTTC. Residues: CASSQDERGTVLYGYTF.

The J gene is TRBJ1-2, the V gene TRBV19; no clear D gene. CDR1 is LNHDA and CDR2 is SQIVND in the germline V gene (reference sequence). Trimming stripped 2 bases from V and 10 bases from J, with 11 bases between. The CDR3 sequence is 12 residues long. The CDR3 here is CASSIMFGDYTF. The DNA for the CDR3 is TGTGCCAGTAGTATAATGTTTGGGGACTACACCTTC.

The chain combines TRBV13 with TRBJ1-1, with 8 bases that match TRBD1. The CDR3 length is 16 residues. Per the germline V gene, CDR1 is PRHDT and CDR2 is FYEKMQ (reference sequence). The V gene end was trimmed by 2 bases and the J gene end by 0 bases; junction bases not matched to a gene: 5. The CDR3 DNA reads as TGTGCCAGCAGCTTAAGGACAGGGCGAATGAACACTGAAGCTTTCTTT. Protein product: CASSLRTGRMNTEAFF.

The V and J genes are TRBV6-5 and TRBJ2-1; D unresolved. V shed 2 bases and J shed 3 bases, with 11 bases lying between them. Germline V gives CDR1 MNHEY, CDR2 SVGAGI. The CDR3 runs 15 residues. The CDR3 nucleotides are TGTGCCAGCAGTTACGTCGTTGGCGACTACAATGAGCAGTTCTTC. Protein: CASSYVVGDYNEQFF.

The chain couples TRBV30 to TRBJ1-2; D perhaps matches TRBD1 (5 bases). CDR1 is GTSNPN, CDR2 SVGIG, per germline (reference sequence). This CDR3 region has 13 residues. V dropped 2 bases and J dropped 2 bases, with 9 bases sitting between them. Here the CDR3 DNA reads TGTGCCTGGAGTCCTGACAGCAACTATGGCTACACCTTC. Residues: CAWSPDSNYGYTF.

The chain joins TRBV6-2 or TRBV6-3 to TRBJ2-7, with TRBD2 matching 7 bases. The CDR3 is 15 residues long. CDR1 and CDR2 (germline): MNHEY, SVGEGT. V gave up 6 bases and J gave up 7 bases; unmatched junction bases: 15. CDR3 nucleotides: TGTGCCAGCAGATACCCCGGCGGTACTAGCGAAGAGCAGTACTTC. Its translation is CASRYPGGTSEEQYF.

This clone was picked up one time. This rearrangement joins TRBV6-5 to TRBJ1-2; maybe TRBD1 (5 bases). CDR1 is MNHEY, CDR2 SVGAGI, per germline. The V and J ends lost 4 bases and 8 bases respectively, with 8 bases between them. This CDR3 contains 11 residues. The CDR3 DNA sequence: TGTGCCAGCAGTTCGGACACCGGCTACACCTTC. This encodes CASSSDTGYTF.

This chain uses TRBV5-1 with TRBJ1-2; D might be TRBD1 (6 bases). V was pared by 4 bases and J by 4 bases, with 14 bases between. The CDR3 consists of 14 residues. Germline assignment: CDR1 SGHRS and CDR2 YFSETQ. In DNA, the CDR3 is TGCGCCAGCAGCCCGATGACAGGTTCCTATGGCTACACCTTC. Residues: CASSPMTGSYGYTF. Variable domain in full (rest from reference TRBV5-1 and TRBJ1-2): KAGVTQTPRYLIKTRGQQVTLSCSPISGHRSVSWYQQTPGQGLQFLFEYFSETQRNKGNFPGRFSGRQFSNSRSEMNVSTLELGDSALYLCASSPMTGSYGYTFGSGTRLTVV.

This clone was seen a single time. The gene calls are TRBV11-3 and TRBJ2-2, with D possibly being TRBD2 (6 bases). The CDR3 has 13 amino acids. CDR1 is SGHNT, CDR2 YENEEA, per germline. Trimming took 3 bases from V and 6 from J, leaving 8 bases between them. The CDR3 nucleotides are TGTGCCAGCAGCTTTCCGGGGGCCGGGGAGCTGTTTTTT. Amino acid sequence: CASSFPGAGELFF. Variable domain in full (rest from reference TRBV11-3 and TRBJ2-2): EAGVVQSPRYKIIEKKQPVAFWCNPISGHNTLYWYLQNLGQGPELLIRYENEEAVDDSQLPKDRFSAERLKGVDSTLKIQPAELGDSAVYLCASSFPGAGELFFGEGSRLTVL.

The rearrangement links TRBV14 to TRBJ1-6, with D uncertain. This CDR3 region has 15 residues. Germline-derived CDR1 and CDR2 are SGHDN and FVKESK. V shed 5 bases and J shed 0 bases, with 8 bases lying between them. The CDR3 protein is CASSWTHSYNSPLHF. The CDR3 bases are TGTGCCAGCAGCTGGACTCACTCCTATAATTCACCCCTCCACTTT.

This chain uses TRBV7-3 with TRBJ1-6, with D possibly matching TRBD1 (6 bases). Between the trimmed V and J ends, which lost 2 bases and 8 bases, there was a span of 10 bases. The CDR3 spans 14 residues. Germline CDR1 is SGHTA and CDR2 is FQGTGA. The CDR3 is CASSLLGADSPLHF. The CDR3 DNA follows: TGTGCCAGCAGCTTATTGGGGGCGGATTCACCCCTCCACTTT.

The chain links TRBV11-3 to TRBJ1-3; D is unresolved. V gave up 1 base and J gave up 3 bases, with 13 bases separating them. This CDR3 is built from 16 residues. Germline loops: CDR1 SGHNT, CDR2 YENEEA. The CDR3 loop is CASSLAAELGGNTIYF. In DNA form, the CDR3 reads TGTGCCAGCAGCTTAGCGGCAGAGCTAGGTGGAAACACCATATATTTT.

This clone was seen just once. The V and J genes are TRBV7-3 and TRBJ2-1, with D perhaps TRBD1 (6 bases). The CDR3 is 13 residues long. In germline, CDR1 is SGHTA, CDR2 FQGTGA. The ends were cut back, 5 bases at V and 7 bases at J, with 12 bases in the middle. CDR3 coding DNA: TGTGCCAGCAGCCCAAAGACAGGTAATGAGCAGTTCTTC. Translation gives CASSPKTGNEQFF.